This T cell receptor (beta chain) was captured in a study of T cells after yellow fever vaccination (dated by TCRdb to about 2019). With regard to the full study: The SMART-Seq v4 Ultra Low Input RNA kit was used to prepare libraries from fractions with low cell numbers. To follow T-cell clones before and after primary and booster YFV17D yellow fever vaccination, bulk TCR alpha and beta repertoires were sequenced over time. Two healthy male donors made up the cohort, one aged 18 to 30 years and the other aged 30 to 40 years. Blood was drawn at multiple timepoints before and after primary and secondary immunization, with bulk PBMC replicates and cell subsets isolated.

The sample's treatment or condition label, in plain terms: live attenuated yellow fever vaccine strain. Two biological replicates of bulk PBMCs were collected at each blood-draw timepoint. PBMCs were isolated from peripheral blood using a standard Ficoll-Paque protocol. RNA was extracted with TriZol from bulk PBMCs, CD4 and CD8 fractions, and dextramer-positive and dextramer-negative fractions. TCR cDNA was synthesized by 5'RACE template switching, which introduced a universal primer site and unique molecular identifiers. Priming of cDNA synthesis was performed from both the TCR alpha and TCR beta constant segments. Libraries were amplified in two PCR steps, with sample barcodes and sequencing adapters added in the second step. Sequencing of libraries was done on Illumina HiSeq 2500 (2x100 bp) or NovaSeq (2x150 bp). Turning to the authors' computational methods: Demultiplexing of reads and collapsing into UMI consensus sequences were performed with MIGEC, and V(D)J alignment was carried out with MiXCR. Using edgeR on replicate PBMC samples, clonotypes were called vaccine-responding if FDR was below 0.01 and the log2 fold change was above 5 up to day 15. CD4 or CD8 identity was assigned to each bulk clonotype according to whether the clonotype was present at higher abundance in the sequenced CD4 repertoire or the sequenced CD8 repertoire. The raw public reads went through TCRdb reprocessing: fastp at Q25, MiXCR clone calling, in-frame beta chains kept. Records with the same CDR3 protein are collapsed into one entry carrying the most frequent genes and DNA. Clone size and V and J calls follow TCRdb, not the original study. Across this sample there are around 600,000 distinct CDR3 sequences, with over 9% seen only once. The top ten clonotypes cover about 15% of the sample.

This clonotype was seen more than once but under ten times. Its antigen remains undetermined. Base qualities are not at hand, and no much larger clone is one base apart. Paper-wide results and their limitations: Compared with the primary T-cell response, the secondary T-cell response was weaker but faster, peaking on day 5 rather than day 15. Computational filtering was required because FACS-sorted repertoires could contain abundant contaminating clonotypes from the bulk population. A small share of clonotypes occurred in both CD4 and CD8 compartments, likely arising from convergent recombination. Most clones expanded after primary vaccination (96% of CD4 and roughly 91% of CD8) were re-detected after the booster, suggesting that broad memory maintenance occurred. Because only a couple of donors were included in the study, the extent to which the findings can be generalized is limited.

V loses 2 bases, J loses 5 bases, and the germline ends lie 16 bases apart. CDR1 and CDR2 are read off the germline V gene as SQVTM and ANQGSEA. The CDR3 contains 15 residues, cysteine and phenylalanine counted. Of all the DNA, just the CDR3 is kept, 45 bases in frame from base 1. The source of this sequence is a young man who received the YFV17D yellow fever vaccine. Sample: PBMCs, taken on the day of the yellow fever booster vaccination. The rearranged segments are TRBV29-1 and TRBJ2-1, with the D gene too uncertain to name. The DNA sequence is given as TGCAGCGTTGAAAAAAAAGGCCTAGACCACAATGAGCAGTTCTTC. It encodes CSVEKKGLDHNEQFF.